This is a list of T cell receptor beta chains from one sample in a study of control samples from healthy donors and cancer patients. Clones were read by immunoSEQ multiplex PCR, and TCRdb kept only the in-frame ones, dropping some. There are about 200,000 clones in the sample; 90% to 95% occur only once, and around 1.9% lies in the top ten. Source material: blood. The receptors originated from a man between 25 and 39 years old in good health. Each CDR3 is given without its conserved first and last residue.

12,TRBV28,TRBJ2-1,ASSFRGRRNEQF
9,TRBV5-6,TRBJ1-2,ASSPGFGYT
13,TRBV13,TRBJ2-7,ASSAGWAGTYEQY
16,TRBV7-8,TRBJ1-2,ASSLGSRQESLNYGYT
11,TRBV6-1,TRBJ2-2,ASSEGLTGELF
13,TRBV2,TRBJ1-6,ASRNRDTYNSPLH
14,TRBV10-3,TRBJ2-7,AISEYPAEGRVEQY
13,TRBV19,TRBJ2-7,ASSRYGGSSYEQY
13,TRBV5-5,TRBJ1-1,ASSLSPGMNTEAF
12,TRBV19,TRBJ2-2,ASSPADRSGELF
16,TRBV4-1,TRBJ2-7,ASSLLLPKTGLAHEQY
13,TRBV2,TRBJ1-4,ASSPTGAFGEKLF
12,TRBV30,TRBJ1-6,AWSVYLTGQPSH
16,TRBV5-4,TRBJ2-6,ASSGRNRGTSGANVLT
13,TRBV30,TRBJ1-1,AWSEDSEYNTEAF
14,TRBV5-6,TRBJ2-2,ASSLGPGGSTGELF
13,TRBV7-8,TRBJ2-2,ASRTLPSATGELF
10,TRBV29-1,TRBJ2-7,SVGTGFNEQY
12,TRBV19,TRBJ1-1,ASITGTGDPEAF
12,TRBV19,TRBJ1-3,ASSRGAGGNTIY
13,TRBV9,TRBJ1-5,ASSAGFSSNQPQH
13,TRBV18,TRBJ1-4,ASPPRTGLDEKLF
12,TRBV4-1,TRBJ1-4,ASSRDRGNEKLF